What follows are 14 T cell receptor beta chains derived from one specimen sequenced in a study of blood T cell repertoires in COVID-19. Assay: immunoSEQ multiplex PCR; the TCRdb copy retains only in-frame clones and omits some. The sample carries around 47,000 clones, about four fifths recorded once. Sequencing used peripheral blood. The source is a man between 65 and 80 years old with active COVID-19.

The chain joins TRBV19 to TRBJ1-1; TRBD1 matches at 9 bases. CDR1 LNHDA and CDR2 SQIVND come from the germline V gene (reference sequence). V lost 1 base and J lost 2; bases outside the gene matches: 11. The CDR3 consists of 18 residues. The CDR3 protein is CASSIVPGQGFRNTEAFF. For the CDR3, the DNA is TGTGCCAGTAGTATAGTCCCGGGACAGGGATTTCGTAACACTGAAGCTTTCTTT. Using reference TRBV19 and TRBJ1-1 for the parts outside the CDR3, the full variable domain is DGGITQSPKYLFRKEGQNVTLSCEQNLNHDAMYWYRQDPGQGLRLIYYSQIVNDFQKGDIAEGYSVSREKKESFPLTVTSAQKNPTAFYLCASSIVPGQGFRNTEAFFGQGTRLTVV.

The V gene is TRBV19, the J gene TRBJ2-5, with D tentatively TRBD2 (5 bases). Per the germline V gene, CDR1 is LNHDA and CDR2 is SQIVND (reference sequence). Trimming shortened V by 6 bases and J by 3 bases, and 8 bases separated the two germline ends. The CDR3 runs 12 residues. In DNA form, the CDR3 reads TGTGCCAGTAGCACCGGGAAAGAGACCCAGTACTTC. This encodes CASSTGKETQYF.

The V gene is TRBV7-9, the J gene TRBJ2-7; 9 nucleotides match TRBD1. This CDR3 contains 15 residues. The V and J ends lost 5 bases and 3 bases, in that order; junction bases with no gene match: 8. Germline CDR1 reads SEHNR; CDR2 reads FQNEAQ (reference sequence). The CDR3 protein is CASSPTPGQGYEQYF. CDR3 nucleotide sequence: TGTGCCAGCAGCCCCACCCCGGGACAGGGCTACGAGCAGTACTTC.

The rearrangement joins TRBV6-2 or TRBV6-3 to TRBJ2-5, with TRBD2 matching 12 bases. There are 18 residues in the CDR3. Germline assignment: CDR1 MNHEY and CDR2 SVGEGT. J gave up 4 bases and V 2 bases, and 11 bases lay outside the gene matches. Here the CDR3 DNA reads TGTGCCAGCAGTTACGCTCCACTAGCGGGGGGTTCACGAGAGACCCAGTACTTC. Its protein product is CASSYAPLAGGSRETQYF.

The gene calls are TRBV7-9 and TRBJ1-1; D unresolved. The CDR3 runs to 14 residues. Trimming removed 5 bases from V and 5 bases from J, with 15 bases in between. Germline V gene data show CDR1 as SEHNR and CDR2 as FQNEAQ (reference sequence). CDR3 bases: TGTGCCAGCAGCCCGTGGAGGGATAGTACTGAAGCTTTCTTT. It is translated as CASSPWRDSTEAFF.

For the CDR3, the DNA is TGTGCCAGCAGCCCCGGGGACAGGAGCAACTATGGCTACACCTTC. This sequence encodes CASSPGDRSNYGYTF. The chain has TRBV7-9 and TRBJ1-2, with 8 bases aligning to TRBD1. Germline CDR1 and CDR2: SEHNR and FQNEAQ (reference sequence). The CDR3 is 15 residues long. J lost 2 bases, V lost 5 bases, and 7 bases had no gene match.

V and J are TRBV2 and TRBJ2-1; 8 bases agree with TRBD2. The germline V gene has CDR1 SNHLY and CDR2 FYNNEI. The CDR3 consists of 16 residues. With V trimmed by 4 bases and J by 5 bases, 10 bases remained unmatched. CDR3: CASSGTPGLVDNEQFF. In DNA form, the CDR3 reads TGTGCCAGCAGTGGAACACCGGGACTAGTAGACAATGAGCAGTTCTTC.

The V call is TRBV24-1, the J call TRBJ1-2; a weak D match, TRBD1 (5 bases). V lost 3 bases, J lost 8 bases, and 12 bases lay in between. The CDR3 is 13 residues long. The germline gives CDR1 KGHDR, CDR2 SFDVKD. This chain's CDR3 is CATSDRPQGGYTF. The CDR3 bases are TGTGCCACCAGTGATCGCCCCCAGGGAGGCTACACCTTC.

This chain uses TRBV6-5 with TRBJ1-2; D call uncertain. The CDR3 runs to 12 residues. V lost 3 bases and J 7 bases, leaving 9 bases between the germline ends. CDR1 and CDR2 from the germline V gene are MNHEY and SVGAGI. The CDR3 DNA follows: TGTGCCAGCAGTTATCCAGGTTTTGGCTACACCTTC. Encoded protein: CASSYPGFGYTF.

The V call is TRBV9, the J call TRBJ1-6, with a tentative D call TRBD1 (5 bases). V lost 7 bases to trimming and J lost 2 bases, with 19 bases between them. This CDR3 has 17 residues. CDR1 and CDR2 (germline): SGDLS, YYNGEE. The CDR3 sequence is CASGGDPTLPYNSPLHF. The DNA for the CDR3 is TGTGCCAGCGGAGGGGACCCTACACTGCCCTATAATTCACCCCTCCACTTT.

CDR3 loop: CASSISRQQETQYF. The CDR3 DNA follows: TGTGCCAGTAGTATTTCCCGACAGCAAGAGACCCAGTACTTC. V and J are TRBV19 and TRBJ2-5, with D perhaps matching TRBD1 (5 bases). CDR1 LNHDA and CDR2 SQIVND come from the germline V gene (reference sequence). Trimming cost V 3 bases and J 2 bases, with 10 bases left between them. The CDR3 consists of 14 residues. Full variable domain (outside the CDR3, taken from reference TRBV19 and TRBJ2-5): DGGITQSPKYLFRKEGQNVTLSCEQNLNHDAMYWYRQDPGQGLRLIYYSQIVNDFQKGDIAEGYSVSREKKESFPLTVTSAQKNPTAFYLCASSISRQQETQYFGPGTRLLVL.

This CDR3 is CASSSLGTGEQFF. The CDR3 DNA reads as TGTGCCAGCAGCAGTCTTGGGACAGGGGAGCAGTTCTTC. This chain uses TRBV6-2 or TRBV6-3 with TRBJ2-1; TRBD1 agrees at 9 bases. The J segment lost 10 bases and the V segment lost 6 bases, leaving 7 bases of the junction unmatched. Germline-derived CDR1 and CDR2 are MNHEY and SVGEGT. The CDR3 consists of 13 residues.

This chain joins TRBV10-1 and TRBJ2-3, with D possibly matching TRBD2 (7 bases). Between the trimmed V and J ends, which lost 7 bases and 2 bases, there was a span of 22 bases. Germline CDR1 WNHNN, CDR2 SYGVQD (reference sequence). This CDR3 has 17 residues. CDR3 nucleotides: TGCGCCAGCAACCACGGGGGCGGGGGACACAACACAGATACGCAGTATTTT. Translated, it gives CASNHGGGGHNTDTQYF.

CDR3 loop: CASSPLSQAGKETQYF. The CDR3 DNA reads as TGTGCCAGCTCACCCCTGTCTCAAGCGGGGAAAGAGACCCAGTACTTC. This chain connects TRBV18 to TRBJ2-5; 7 bases map to TRBD2. From germline, CDR1 is KGHSH and CDR2 LQKENI. With V trimmed by 3 bases and J by 3 bases, 10 bases remained unmatched. The CDR3 is 16 residues long.